This TCR beta chain was identified during a study of blood T cells in healthy people across ages. Study conclusions and caveats: Estimates drawn from one million T cells were deemed to understate diversity. Long-lived donors carried more naive CD4+ cells and greater diversity than aged donors.

Points on this clonotype: The antigen remains undetermined.

The CDR3 runs to 13 residues. Germline-derived CDR1 and CDR2 are MNHEY and SVGEGT. The second PCR ran roughly 7 to 11 cycles with a sample-barcoded 5' primer and J-beta primers. TCRdb redid the calling of the 5' RACE reads with MiXCR, one entry per CDR3 protein. Of some 900,000 distinct CDR3 sequences listed, around 46% are singletons. Each donor gave around 9.3 milliliters of peripheral blood. Per-sample PBMC isolation yielded at least 7 million cells. V is TRBV6-2 or TRBV6-3 and J is TRBJ2-4; possible D gene TRBD2, 6 bases. The J call could be wrong; TRBJ2-7 is a better fit for the DNA end. This TCR was recovered from a man aged 25 to 40 in good health. The sequencing input was blood. This CDR3 reads CATYDQLASEQYF. DNA for the CDR3: TGTGCCACCTACGATCAACTAGCTAGCGAGCAGTACTTC.